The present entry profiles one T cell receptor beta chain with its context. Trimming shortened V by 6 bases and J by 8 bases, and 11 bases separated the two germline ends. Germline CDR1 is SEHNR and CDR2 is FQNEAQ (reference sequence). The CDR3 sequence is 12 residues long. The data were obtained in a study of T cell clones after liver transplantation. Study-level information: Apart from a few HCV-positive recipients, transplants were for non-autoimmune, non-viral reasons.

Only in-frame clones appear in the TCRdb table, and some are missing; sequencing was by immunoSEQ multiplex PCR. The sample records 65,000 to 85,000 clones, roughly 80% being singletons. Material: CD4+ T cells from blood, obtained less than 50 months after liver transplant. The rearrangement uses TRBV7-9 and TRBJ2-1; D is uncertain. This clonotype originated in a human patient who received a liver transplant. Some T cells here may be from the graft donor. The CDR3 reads CASRFWSDEQFF. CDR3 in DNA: TGTGCCAGCAGGTTCTGGAGCGATGAGCAGTTCTTC.